A selection of T cell receptor beta chains follows, all from one sample in a study of graft-versus-host responses after intestinal transplantation. Libraries were prepared by immunoSEQ multiplex PCR; TCRdb keeps only in-frame clonotypes and omits some of them. The table includes 16,000 or so clones, approximately 95% detected once. This material consisted of PBMCs, taken 23 days after intestinal transplant. All receptors come from a human patient who received an intestinal transplant, so some T cells may come from the graft donor. CDR3s include the opening cysteine and the closing phenylalanine or tryptophan. Each record gives: J gene, D gene, clone size, V gene, CDR3 DNA, CDR3 protein. D genes are given only for firm matches. The size of a clone is reported for some rows only, either as once, few or many, or as a class for expanded clones.

j_gene: TRBJ2-7
d_gene: NA
abundance: NA
v_gene: TRBV18
CDR3nt: TGTGCCAGCGCCCCAGGGGGGTCCTATGGGTACGAGCAGTACTTC
CDR3aa: CASAPGGSYGYEQYF

j_gene: TRBJ2-5
d_gene: TRBD2
abundance: NA
v_gene: TRBV7-9
CDR3nt: TGTGCCAGCAGCTTTGGTCTAGCGGGAGTGCAAGAGACCCAGTACTTC
CDR3aa: CASSFGLAGVQETQYF

j_gene: TRBJ1-5
d_gene: NA
abundance: NA
v_gene: TRBV19
CDR3nt: TGTGCCAGTAGTATTGAGGTTGGCTATGGCAATCAGCCCCAGCATTTT
CDR3aa: CASSIEVGYGNQPQHF

j_gene: TRBJ1-1
d_gene: TRBD1
abundance: once
v_gene: TRBV30
CDR3nt: TGTGCCTGGCGCGGGTCCGTTCAGGGGGTGAACACTGAAGCTTTCTTT
CDR3aa: CAWRGSVQGVNTEAFF

j_gene: TRBJ2-5
d_gene: NA
abundance: NA
v_gene: TRBV7-9
CDR3nt: TGTGCCAGCAGCTTAGTAGCGGCCCAAGAGACCCAGTACTTC
CDR3aa: CASSLVAAQETQYF

j_gene: TRBJ2-5
d_gene: TRBD2
abundance: NA
v_gene: TRBV15
CDR3nt: TGTGCCACCAGCAGGGGACTAGCGGGCGCACAAGAGACCCAGTACTTC
CDR3aa: CATSRGLAGAQETQYF

j_gene: TRBJ2-7
d_gene: TRBD1
abundance: NA
v_gene: TRBV7-6
CDR3nt: TGTGCCAGCAGCTTAGACCCAACAGGGGACACCTCCTACGAGCAGTACTTC
CDR3aa: CASSLDPTGDTSYEQYF

j_gene: TRBJ2-2
d_gene: NA
abundance: NA
v_gene: TRBV4-2
CDR3nt: TGTGCCAGCAGCCAAGGGGACTTTAACACCGGGGAGCTGTTTTTT
CDR3aa: CASSQGDFNTGELFF

j_gene: TRBJ1-3
d_gene: NA
abundance: NA
v_gene: TRBV11-2
CDR3nt: TGTGCCAGCAGCTTGGCCGAGGGGGGCGGCGGAAACACCATATATTTT
CDR3aa: CASSLAEGGGGNTIYF

j_gene: TRBJ2-7
d_gene: TRBD2
abundance: NA
v_gene: TRBV11-2
CDR3nt: TGTGCCAGCACCAGCGGGACGGCTTCTTCCTACGAGCAGTACTTC
CDR3aa: CASTSGTASSYEQYF

j_gene: TRBJ2-5
d_gene: NA
abundance: once
v_gene: TRBV29-1
CDR3nt: TGCAGCGTTGAAGGGGACACACGACCCCAAGAGACCCAGTACTTC
CDR3aa: CSVEGDTRPQETQYF

j_gene: TRBJ2-7
d_gene: NA
abundance: once
v_gene: TRBV27
CDR3nt: TGTGCCAGCAGTCTAAGACCGGGCTACGAGCAGTACTTC
CDR3aa: CASSLRPGYEQYF

j_gene: TRBJ2-2
d_gene: NA
abundance: NA
v_gene: TRBV6-5
CDR3nt: TGTGCCAGCAGTTCCCCGCGGGGCACCGGGGAGCTGTTTTTT
CDR3aa: CASSSPRGTGELFF

j_gene: TRBJ1-2
d_gene: NA
abundance: NA
v_gene: TRBV7-9
CDR3nt: TGTGCCAGCAGCTTAGGTAATGTGACGGATTATGGCTACACCTTC
CDR3aa: CASSLGNVTDYGYTF

j_gene: TRBJ2-2
d_gene: NA
abundance: NA
v_gene: TRBV21-1
CDR3nt: TGTGCCAGCAGCCAAAGGTATCTAGCGGCCTGGACCGGGGAGCTGTTTTTT
CDR3aa: CASSQRYLAAWTGELFF

j_gene: TRBJ1-2
d_gene: NA
abundance: NA
v_gene: TRBV11-3
CDR3nt: TGTGCCAGCAGCTTAGATCATTGGCGGCAGGACTCGAACTATGGCTACACCTTC
CDR3aa: CASSLDHWRQDSNYGYTF

j_gene: TRBJ1-2
d_gene: NA
abundance: NA
v_gene: TRBV6-5
CDR3nt: TGTGCCAGCAGTCTCGACAGTTCCTATGGCTACACCTTC
CDR3aa: CASSLDSSYGYTF

j_gene: TRBJ2-1
d_gene: NA
abundance: NA
v_gene: TRBV6-5
CDR3nt: TGTGCCAGCAGTTACGAAGGGAGGTCCTACAATGAGCAGTTCTTC
CDR3aa: CASSYEGRSYNEQFF

j_gene: TRBJ2-7
d_gene: TRBD1
abundance: NA
v_gene: TRBV27
CDR3nt: TGTGCCAGCAGTTTATCCGGACAGGGGATTTCCTACGAGCAGTACTTC
CDR3aa: CASSLSGQGISYEQYF

j_gene: TRBJ2-6
d_gene: NA
abundance: NA
v_gene: TRBV9
CDR3nt: TGTGCCAGCAGCGTACCGAGGACTCTAGGCTCTGGGGCCAACGTCCTGACTTTC
CDR3aa: CASSVPRTLGSGANVLTF

j_gene: TRBJ1-1
d_gene: NA
abundance: NA
v_gene: TRBV19
CDR3nt: TGTGCCAGTAGTACCGACTGGGCCAGAGCTTTCTTT
CDR3aa: CASSTDWARAFF

j_gene: TRBJ2-5
d_gene: NA
abundance: NA
v_gene: TRBV4-1
CDR3nt: TGCGCCAGCAGCCAGGATAGGGTTCCAGAGACCCAGTACTTC
CDR3aa: CASSQDRVPETQYF

j_gene: TRBJ2-3
d_gene: TRBD1
abundance: NA
v_gene: TRBV28
CDR3nt: TGTGCCAGCAGTTTCCCGGGACAGGGAAGCACAGATACGCAGTATTTT
CDR3aa: CASSFPGQGSTDTQYF

j_gene: TRBJ2-1
d_gene: NA
abundance: NA
v_gene: TRBV5-1
CDR3nt: TGCGCCAGCAGCGCTCCGGGGGTAGCGTCCTACAATGAGCAGTTCTTC
CDR3aa: CASSAPGVASYNEQFF

j_gene: TRBJ2-1
d_gene: NA
abundance: once
v_gene: TRBV2
CDR3nt: TGTGCCAGCAGTCAACCTAGCGTCTACAATGAGCAGTTCTTC
CDR3aa: CASSQPSVYNEQFF

j_gene: TRBJ1-2
d_gene: TRBD1
abundance: once
v_gene: TRBV7-9
CDR3nt: TGTGCCAGCAGCCCTAGCAGGACAGGGGGCGGCTACACCTTC
CDR3aa: CASSPSRTGGGYTF

j_gene: TRBJ1-2
d_gene: TRBD1
abundance: once
v_gene: TRBV28
CDR3nt: TGTGCCAGCAGTCCTCCGGGACAGGGGGCGGGAGGCTACACCTTC
CDR3aa: CASSPPGQGAGGYTF

j_gene: TRBJ1-3
d_gene: NA
abundance: NA
v_gene: TRBV19
CDR3nt: TGTGCCAGTGCCCAGCTGGGCTCTGGAAACACCATATATTTT
CDR3aa: CASAQLGSGNTIYF

j_gene: TRBJ2-7
d_gene: NA
abundance: NA
v_gene: TRBV5-1
CDR3nt: TGCGCCAGTGCGGAAGGGGCTAACTACGAGCAGTACTTC
CDR3aa: CASAEGANYEQYF

j_gene: TRBJ2-4
d_gene: TRBD1
abundance: NA
v_gene: TRBV5-1
CDR3nt: TGCGCCAGCAGCTTGATCACAGGGGGTAAAAACATTCAGTACTTC
CDR3aa: CASSLITGGKNIQYF

j_gene: TRBJ2-1
d_gene: NA
abundance: NA
v_gene: TRBV7-9
CDR3nt: TGTGCCAGCATCCCGAGAATCCGGGACAAACAAGACAATGAGCAGTTCTTC
CDR3aa: CASIPRIRDKQDNEQFF

j_gene: TRBJ2-7
d_gene: NA
abundance: once
v_gene: TRBV6-1
CDR3nt: TGTGCCAGCAGTTATATGGACCCGGCCTACGAGCAGTACTTC
CDR3aa: CASSYMDPAYEQYF

j_gene: TRBJ2-5
d_gene: NA
abundance: NA
v_gene: TRBV7-6
CDR3nt: TGTGCCAGCAGCCCCAACTTCTCCGAGCAAGAGACCCAGTACTTC
CDR3aa: CASSPNFSEQETQYF

j_gene: TRBJ1-1
d_gene: NA
abundance: NA
v_gene: TRBV11-2
CDR3nt: TGTGCCAGCAGCTTACAGTCTCGGGGCCGTGGCACTGAAGCTTTCTTT
CDR3aa: CASSLQSRGRGTEAFF

j_gene: TRBJ2-5
d_gene: NA
abundance: few
v_gene: TRBV11-1
CDR3nt: TGTGCCAGCAGCTCACCCCAGGGAGGAGAGACCCAGTACTTC
CDR3aa: CASSSPQGGETQYF

j_gene: TRBJ1-5
d_gene: TRBD1
abundance: NA
v_gene: TRBV27
CDR3nt: TGTGCCAGCAGGAGTCCAGGGGGGGAGGAATTCAATCAGCCCCAGCATTTT
CDR3aa: CASRSPGGEEFNQPQHF

j_gene: TRBJ2-2
d_gene: NA
abundance: NA
v_gene: TRBV27
CDR3nt: TGTGCCAGCAGTTTAACAGATCTGACCGGGGAGCTGTTTTTT
CDR3aa: CASSLTDLTGELFF

j_gene: TRBJ2-2
d_gene: NA
abundance: once
v_gene: TRBV7-6
CDR3nt: TGTGCCAGCAGCTTAATGAACACCGGGGAGCTGTTTTTT
CDR3aa: CASSLMNTGELFF